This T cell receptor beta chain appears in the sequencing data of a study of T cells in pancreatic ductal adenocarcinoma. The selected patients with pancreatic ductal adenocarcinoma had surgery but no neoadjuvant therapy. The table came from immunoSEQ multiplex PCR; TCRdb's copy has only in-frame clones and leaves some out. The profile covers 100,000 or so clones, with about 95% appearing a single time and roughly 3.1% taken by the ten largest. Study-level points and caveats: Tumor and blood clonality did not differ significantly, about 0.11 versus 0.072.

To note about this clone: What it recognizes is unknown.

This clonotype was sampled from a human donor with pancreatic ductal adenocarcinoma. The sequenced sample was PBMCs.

The CDR3 reads CASRGHSGTYNEQFF. CDR3 DNA sequence: TGTGCCAGCAGAGGTCATAGCGGGACTTACAATGAGCAGTTCTTC. The rearrangement uses TRBV11-2 and TRBJ2-1; 8 bases line up with TRBD2. With 6 bases clipped from V and 4 bases from J, the junction kept 8 bases outside the gene matches. Germline-derived CDR1 and CDR2 are SGHAT and FQNNGV. The CDR3 extends over 15 amino acids. Full variable domain (rest looked up from reference TRBV11-2 and TRBJ2-1): EAGVAQSPRYKIIEKRQSVAFWCNPISGHATLYWYQQILGQGPKLLIQFQNNGVVDDSQLPKDRFSAERLKGVDSTLKIQPAKLEDSAVYLCASRGHSGTYNEQFFGPGTRLTVL.